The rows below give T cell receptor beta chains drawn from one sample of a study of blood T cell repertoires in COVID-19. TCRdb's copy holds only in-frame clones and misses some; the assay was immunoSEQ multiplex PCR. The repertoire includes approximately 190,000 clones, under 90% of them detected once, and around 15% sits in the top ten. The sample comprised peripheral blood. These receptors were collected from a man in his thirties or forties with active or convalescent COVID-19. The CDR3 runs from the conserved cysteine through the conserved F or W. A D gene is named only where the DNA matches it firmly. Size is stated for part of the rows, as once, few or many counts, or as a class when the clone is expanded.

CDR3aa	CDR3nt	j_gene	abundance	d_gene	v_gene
CASSWTSGQETQYF	TGTGCCAGCAGTTGGACTAGCGGCCAAGAGACCCAGTACTTC	TRBJ2-5	-	TRBD2	TRBV6-5
CASSPVGVAYTF	TGTGCCAGCAGCCCGGTCGGGGTAGCCTACACCTTC	TRBJ1-2	-	-	TRBV5-6
CASSSGLALREQFF	TGTGCCAGCAGTTCGGGACTAGCTCTGCGGGAGCAGTTCTTC	TRBJ2-1	-	TRBD2	TRBV27
CASYPGGTSEGAGELFF	TGTGCCAGCTACCCCGGGGGGACTAGCGAAGGGGCCGGGGAGCTGTTTTTT	TRBJ2-2	-	TRBD2	TRBV19
CASSPIGGMTEAFF	TGTGCCAGCAGCCCGATTGGCGGGATGACTGAAGCTTTCTTT	TRBJ1-1	-	-	TRBV7-3
CASSPPPSYHEQFF	TGTGCCAGTAGTCCCCCGCCGAGCTACCATGAGCAGTTCTTC	TRBJ2-1	-	-	TRBV19
CASSRDSGFNQPQHF	TGCGCCAGCAGTCGTGACAGTGGGTTCAACCAGCCCCAGCATTTT	TRBJ1-5	few	-	TRBV5-1
CSASRYNGNQPQHF	TGCAGTGCTAGTCGTTACAATGGCAATCAGCCCCAGCATTTT	TRBJ1-5	-	-	TRBV20-1
CASSLVLAGVIAQYF	TGTGCCAGCAGCTTAGTACTAGCGGGAGTTATAGCCCAGTACTTC	TRBJ2-5	few	TRBD2	TRBV7-9
CASRGLAGDTDTQYF	TGTGCCAGCAGGGGTCTGGCGGGGGACACAGATACGCAGTATTTT	TRBJ2-3	-	TRBD2	TRBV27
CASSDGNYGYTF	TGCGCCAGCAGTGACGGGAACTATGGCTACACCTTC	TRBJ1-2	-	-	TRBV10-1
CASSGGGARALYEQYF	TGTGCCAGCAGTGGCGGAGGAGCGCGAGCCCTCTACGAGCAGTACTTC	TRBJ2-7	-	-	TRBV11-2
CASSFQTGTGAYEQYF	TGTGCCAGCAGCTTCCAGACCGGGACAGGGGCCTACGAGCAGTACTTC	TRBJ2-7	-	TRBD1	TRBV11-3
CASSGPGTANSPLHF	TGTGCCAGCAGTGGGCCCGGGACAGCCAATTCACCCCTCCACTTT	TRBJ1-6	-	TRBD1	TRBV2
CASSAQVTNTEAFF	TGCGCCAGCAGCGCACAGGTTACGAACACTGAAGCTTTCTTT	TRBJ1-1	-	-	TRBV4-3
CSARQGPGYEQYF	TGCAGCGCCCGACAGGGCCCAGGTTACGAGCAGTACTTC	TRBJ2-7	-	TRBD1	TRBV29-1
CASSEGLAGVWNEQFF	TGTGCCAGCAGTGAAGGGCTAGCGGGAGTATGGAATGAGCAGTTCTTC	TRBJ2-1	-	TRBD2	TRBV2
CASSLTRTTDTQYF	TGTGCCAGCAGCTTAACTCGTACCACAGATACGCAGTATTTT	TRBJ2-3	-	-	TRBV11-3
CAWTSPGAQETQYF	TGTGCCTGGACCTCACCGGGAGCCCAAGAGACCCAGTACTTC	TRBJ2-5	-	-	TRBV30
CASSRGRANYGYTF	TGTGCCAGCAGCAGAGGGCGCGCTAACTATGGCTACACCTTC	TRBJ1-2	-	-	TRBV9
CASTPGGRTEAFF	TGTGCCAGCACTCCGGGGGGGAGAACTGAAGCTTTCTTT	TRBJ1-1	-	-	TRBV28
CASSTLEGYTF	TGTGCCAGCAGCACCCTCGAGGGCTACACCTTC	TRBJ1-2	-	-	TRBV28
CASSLATGAGTDTQYF	TGCGCCAGCAGCTTGGCCACAGGGGCGGGGACAGATACGCAGTATTTT	TRBJ2-3	-	-	TRBV5-1
CASSLFGRMDQPQHF	TGTGCCAGCAGTTTATTCGGCAGGATGGATCAGCCCCAGCATTTT	TRBJ1-5	-	-	TRBV27
CASSLEDGMAGTQYF	TGTGCCAGCAGCTTAGAGGACGGGATGGCCGGGACCCAGTACTTC	TRBJ2-5	-	-	TRBV11-2
CASSSGEKSSYEQYF	TGCGCCAGCAGCTCGGGGGAGAAGAGCTCCTACGAGCAGTACTTC	TRBJ2-7	-	-	TRBV5-1
CASSEVREGEKLFF	TGTGCCAGCAGTGAAGTCCGGGAGGGCGAAAAACTGTTTTTT	TRBJ1-4	-	-	TRBV6-1
CASSHEGQGTLDTQYF	TGTGCCAGCAGTCACGAGGGACAGGGAACTTTAGATACGCAGTATTTT	TRBJ2-3	once	TRBD1	TRBV6-6
CASSPNRAGEQFF	TGTGCCAGCAGCCCGAACAGGGCAGGAGAGCAGTTCTTC	TRBJ2-1	-	-	TRBV7-8
CASKRQGVYEQYF	TGTGCCAGCAAGAGACAGGGTGTCTACGAGCAGTACTTC	TRBJ2-7	-	TRBD1	TRBV27
CASSLATSSGTDTQYF	TGCGCCAGCAGCTTGGCCACTAGTAGTGGCACAGATACGCAGTATTTT	TRBJ2-3	-	-	TRBV5-1
CASSLSAGELFF	TGTGCCAGCAGTTTGTCAGCCGGGGAGCTGTTTTTT	TRBJ2-2	-	-	TRBV28
CASSYPPSASYEQYF	TGTGCCAGCAGTTACCCTCCTAGCGCTTCCTACGAGCAGTACTTC	TRBJ2-7	-	-	TRBV6-2/TRBV6-3
CAWATTGSEKLFF	TGTGCCTGGGCTACGACAGGGTCTGAAAAACTGTTTTTT	TRBJ1-4	few	TRBD1	TRBV30
CASSQAAGAGEKLFF	TGCGCCAGCAGCCAAGCGGCAGGGGCGGGCGAAAAACTGTTTTTT	TRBJ1-4	-	-	TRBV4-1
CASSLRQGLNYGYTF	TGCGCCAGCAGCTTGCGACAGGGACTGAACTATGGCTACACCTTC	TRBJ1-2	-	TRBD1	TRBV5-1
CASRRTGPYGYTF	TGTGCCAGCCGTCGGACAGGACCATATGGCTACACCTTC	TRBJ1-2	-	TRBD1	TRBV27
CASSEAAGTGNTIYF	TGTGCCAGCAGTGAAGCTGCCGGGACAGGAAACACCATATATTTT	TRBJ1-3	-	-	TRBV6-1
CASSLVAGGLNSDTQYF	TGTGCCAGCAGCCTTGTAGCGGGAGGCCTCAATTCAGATACGCAGTATTTT	TRBJ2-3	-	TRBD2	TRBV3-1/TRBV3-2
CASSTPNTEAFF	TGTGCCAGCAGCACTCCGAACACTGAAGCTTTCTTT	TRBJ1-1	-	-	TRBV5-6
CAWSTGLSGYTF	TGTGCCTGGAGCACAGGGTTAAGTGGCTACACCTTC	TRBJ1-2	-	-	TRBV30
CASTHLASGTNNEQFF	TGTGCCAGCACCCACCTGGCTAGCGGCACCAACAATGAGCAGTTCTTC	TRBJ2-1	-	TRBD2	TRBV6-6
CASSLTRNTGELFF	TGTGCCAGCAGCTTAACCAGGAACACCGGGGAGCTGTTTTTT	TRBJ2-2	-	-	TRBV7-8
CASSLTGGSDTQYF	TGTGCCAGCAGCTTAACAGGGGGCTCAGATACGCAGTATTTT	TRBJ2-3	-	TRBD1	TRBV7-3
CASSEARRVEETQYF	TGTGCCAGCAGTGAAGCACGGAGGGTCGAGGAGACCCAGTACTTC	TRBJ2-5	-	-	TRBV25-1
CASSFGDRAYNEQFF	TGTGCCAGCAGCTTCGGAGACAGGGCCTACAATGAGCAGTTCTTC	TRBJ2-1	many	TRBD1	TRBV5-6
CASQDRGNQPQHF	TGTGCCAGCCAGGACAGGGGAAATCAGCCCCAGCATTTT	TRBJ1-5	-	TRBD1	TRBV19
CASSLEEGFLYNEQFF	TGTGCCAGCAGCTTAGAGGAGGGCTTTCTTTACAATGAGCAGTTCTTC	TRBJ2-1	once	-	TRBV7-6
CASSDQAGGPGELFF	TGTGCCAGCAGTGACCAAGCGGGAGGGCCCGGGGAGCTGTTTTTT	TRBJ2-2	-	TRBD2	TRBV2
CASSRSQGRNEQFF	TGCGCCAGCAGTAGGTCGCAGGGTCGCAATGAGCAGTTCTTC	TRBJ2-1	once	-	TRBV10-1
CASRPGTVLQPQHF	TGTGCCAGCAGACCGGGGACAGTTTTGCAGCCCCAGCATTTT	TRBJ1-5	-	TRBD1	TRBV28
CASSLSPRVAGGLNIQYF	TGTGCCAGCAGTTTATCCCCCAGGGTAGCGGGGGGGTTAAACATTCAGTACTTC	TRBJ2-4	-	TRBD2	TRBV27
CASSLRRAGEQFF	TGTGCCAGCAGCTTAAGGAGGGCCGGTGAGCAGTTCTTC	TRBJ2-1	-	-	TRBV7-8
CASSHVSGTGWHEQFF	TGCGCCAGCAGCCATGTTTCCGGGACAGGGTGGCATGAGCAGTTCTTC	TRBJ2-1	few	TRBD1	TRBV4-1